These 17 T cell receptor beta chains share one sample of origin, sequenced in a study of regulatory T cells in long-lasting Graves disease. Regarding time point: persistent/refractory GD, antithyroid drugs over 5 years with positive TRAb. RNA isolated from PBMCs was used to make the TCR library. Construction of the TCR beta libraries employed iRepertoire HTBI primers in conjunction with Arm-PCR of CDR3 regions. TCRdb redid the calling of the multiplex PCR reads with MiXCR, one entry per CDR3 protein. The sample yields about 430,000 distinct CDR3 sequences, about 21% seen once. The sample was peripheral blood mononuclear cells (PBMCs), taken when the disease was refractory, from a patient treated with antithyroid drugs. These receptors came from a female donor with Graves disease.

The genes are TRBV6-9 and TRBJ2-3, with TRBD2 identical over 8 bases. The CDR3 spans 18 residues. Per germline, CDR1 MNHGY and CDR2 SVAAGI. V lost 3 bases to trimming and J lost 1 base; unmatched junction nucleotides: 12. The DNA for the CDR3 is TGTGCCAGCAGTTACTCCGGCCCTTTGACTAGCGGCACAGATACGCAGTATTTT. This translates into CASSYSGPLTSGTDTQYF.

This sequence joins TRBV10-1 and TRBJ2-7; the D gene is possibly TRBD1 (6 bases). CDR3 length equals 14 residues. V was clipped by 3 bases and J by 2 bases, with 11 bases between them. Germline CDR1 and CDR2: WNHNN and SYGVQD (reference sequence). The CDR3: CASSDPDSPYEQYF. The CDR3 DNA is TGCGCCAGCAGTGACCCGGACAGCCCCTACGAGCAGTACTTC.

This chain uses TRBV9 with TRBJ1-2; D not certain. The V and J ends lost 0 bases and 7 bases respectively, with 13 bases between them. Germline loops: CDR1 SGDLS, CDR2 YYNGEE. The CDR3 is made up of 14 amino acids. This CDR3 reads CASSVEGGQAGYTF. The DNA for the CDR3 is TGTGCCAGCAGCGTAGAAGGTGGGCAGGCTGGCTACACCTTC.

The genes are TRBV6-1 and TRBJ2-3; tentative D call: TRBD2 (7 bases). This CDR3 is built from 15 residues. The germline V and J ends were trimmed by 6 bases and 4 bases, with 17 bases remaining between them. Per germline, CDR1 MNHNS and CDR2 SASEGT. CDR3 DNA sequence: TGTGCCAGCAGCCCAAGGGGGGGAGCGGCAGATACGCAGTATTTT. As protein: CASSPRGGAADTQYF.

This clonotype was observed many times. The chain is built from TRBV6-2 or TRBV6-3 and TRBJ1-1; D gene unclear. With 2 bases removed from V and 7 bases from J, the gap between germline ends came to 14 bases. The CDR3 is made up of 14 amino acids. Germline V lookup: CDR1 MNHEY, CDR2 SVGEGT. This CDR3 is CASSYRGETYEAFF. For the CDR3, the DNA is TGTGCCAGCAGTTACCGTGGAGAAACATATGAAGCTTTCTTT.

The chain has TRBV20-1 and TRBJ2-3, with 7 bases that match TRBD2. Germline CDR1 and CDR2: DFQATT and SNEGSKA (reference sequence). V lost 3 bases and J lost 2; bases outside the gene matches: 5. The CDR3 covers 14 residues. The CDR3 here is CSARPGLHTDTQYF. The CDR3, as DNA: TGCAGTGCTAGGCCGGGACTACACACAGATACGCAGTATTTT.

This clonotype was observed at least ten times. The rearrangement joins TRBV28 to TRBJ2-7, with 10 bases that match TRBD2. The V gene's germline CDR1 is MDHEN and CDR2 SYDVKM. The junction had 9 bases not matched to a gene; V was cut back by 5 bases and J by 2 bases. This CDR3 is built from 16 residues. In nucleotides, the CDR3 is TGTGCCAGCAGTGACCCGACTAGCGGGCACCCCTACGAGCAGTACTTC. Its translation is CASSDPTSGHPYEQYF.

This clonotype was recorded once. A much larger clone lies a single base off, so this may be a read error. V is TRBV7-9 and J is TRBJ2-7; tentative D call: TRBD2 (6 bases). The V gene lost 2 bases and the J gene lost 3 bases, with 8 bases spanning the gap. The germline gives CDR1 SEHNR, CDR2 FQNEAQ (reference sequence). The CDR3 totals 13 residues. CDR3 nucleotides: TGTGCCAGCAGCTTACAGGGACTCTACGAGCAGTACTTC. Its translation: CASSLQGLYEQYF.

This clonotype occurred many times. The rearrangement links TRBV13 to TRBJ2-7; D unresolved. CDR1 PRHDT and CDR2 FYEKMQ come from the germline V gene (reference sequence). The CDR3 is 15 amino acids. V was trimmed by 4 bases and J by 3 bases, leaving 16 bases between them. CDR3 sequence reads: CASSSRGQKIYEQYF. The CDR3 nucleotides read TGTGCCAGCAGCTCCCGTGGCCAGAAGATCTACGAGCAGTACTTC.

Points on this clonotype: A read error is possible here, since a much larger clone lies one base away. The J gene is TRBJ2-7, the V gene TRBV16; weak D call: TRBD1 (5 bases). This CDR3 comprises 14 residues. Germline V gene lookup returns CDR1 KGHSY and CDR2 FQNENV. The CDR3 reads CASSQWGLLYGQYF. The CDR3 DNA reads TGTGCCAGCAGCCAATGGGGCCTCCTATACGGGCAGTACTTC.

The genes are TRBV14 and TRBJ2-2, with 11 bases that match TRBD2. Germline trimming cut 4 bases from V and 5 bases from J; bases unmatched to any gene: 9. This CDR3 is 17 amino acids long. CDR1 is SGHDN, CDR2 FVKESK, per germline. Here the CDR3 reads CASSPRRASGRTGELFF. In DNA form, the CDR3 reads TGTGCCAGCAGCCCCCGAAGGGCTAGCGGGAGGACCGGGGAGCTGTTTTTT.

This clonotype was counted only a few times. This chain joins TRBV4-1 and TRBJ2-2; D is ambiguous. V lost 3 bases and J 7 bases, leaving 12 bases between the germline ends. Germline CDR1 is MGHRA and CDR2 is YSYEKL. The CDR3 runs 14 residues. CDR3 region: CASSHPYKNGELFF. In DNA form, the CDR3 reads TGCGCCAGCAGCCACCCCTATAAGAACGGGGAGCTGTTTTTT.

In its sample, this clonotype was seen once. A read error may be the cause here, since a much bigger clone is one base away. The CDR3 DNA follows: TGTACCAGCAAGCAGGGGCAGGGGGAGCAGTACTTC. Its protein product is CTSKQGQGEQYF. This chain joins TRBV2 and TRBJ2-7, with D perhaps TRBD1 (6 bases). Germline loops: CDR1 SNHLY, CDR2 FYNNEI. The CDR3 loop spans 12 amino acids.

This clonotype was seen repeatedly, ten times or more. V usage is TRBV11-2 and J usage is TRBJ2-2; either TRBD1 or TRBD2 may supply D (5 bases each). The CDR3 has 15 amino acids. Germline loops: CDR1 SGHAT, CDR2 FQNNGV. V was trimmed by 1 base and J by 2 bases, leaving 8 bases between them. CDR3 region: CASSLVGDNTGELFF. The CDR3 nucleotides read TGTGCCAGCAGCTTAGTAGGGGACAACACCGGGGAGCTGTTTTTT. Complete variable domain (other parts from reference TRBV11-2 and TRBJ2-2): EAGVAQSPRYKIIEKRQSVAFWCNPISGHATLYWYQQILGQGPKLLIQFQNNGVVDDSQLPKDRFSAERLKGVDSTLKIQPAKLEDSAVYLCASSLVGDNTGELFFGEGSRLTVL.

The chain couples TRBV7-9 to TRBJ2-5; 12 nucleotides agree with TRBD2. Germline assignment: CDR1 SEHNR and CDR2 FQNEAQ (reference sequence). CDR3 length: 16 residues. V trimming: 5 bases; J trimming: 4 bases; junction bases outside the gene matches: 8. The CDR3 DNA sequence: TGTGCCAGCAGCCCATCGCAGACTAGCGGGAGAGAGACCCAGTACTTC. Its translation: CASSPSQTSGRETQYF.

This clonotype was counted many times. J is TRBJ2-7 and V is TRBV28; a possible D gene is TRBD2 (8 bases). Per the germline V gene, CDR1 is MDHEN and CDR2 is SYDVKM. The V end was cut by 1 base, the J end by 5 bases, with 27 bases between. CDR3 size: 19 residues. For the CDR3, the DNA is TGTGCCAGCAGTTTATCTGGCAGGGGGATTGGTAGCGGGACCCACGAGCAGTACTTC. It codes for CASSLSGRGIGSGTHEQYF.

The table lists this clonotype with many counts. The chain employs TRBV28 and TRBJ2-5, with 11 bases identical to TRBD2. The length of the CDR3 is 15 residues. Germline CDR1 and CDR2: MDHEN and SYDVKM. V lost 5 bases to trimming and J lost 2 bases; unmatched junction nucleotides: 4. CDR3 residues: CASSITSGGQETQYF. The CDR3 DNA sequence: TGTGCCAGCAGTATCACTAGCGGGGGACAAGAGACCCAGTACTTC.